This T cell receptor beta chain was sequenced during a study of early T cells in non-severe SARS-CoV-2 infection. MiXCR, run by TCRdb on the 5' RACE reads, gives a single entry per CDR3 protein. Among around 23,000 distinct CDR3 sequences listed, roughly 5% were seen once. CDR1 and CDR2 from the germline V gene are MNHEY and SVGAGI. V was trimmed by 2 bases and J by 5 bases, leaving 12 bases between them. The CDR3 contains 15 residues. This clonotype was seen ten or more times. The receptor comes from an adult who was a healthcare worker with PCR-confirmed SARS-CoV-2 infection or an uninfected control (not recorded which). The chain carries TRBV6-5 and TRBJ2-2; the D is unclear. Sequencing was carried out using whole blood. The CDR3 spells CASSYGFVATGELFF. In DNA form, the CDR3 reads TGTGCCAGCAGTTACGGGTTTGTGGCGACCGGGGAGCTGTTTTTT.